These T cell receptor beta chains were read from a single sample in a study of cytomegalovirus exposure and HLA in healthy donors. Libraries were prepared by immunoSEQ multiplex PCR; TCRdb keeps only in-frame clonotypes and omits some of them. This table has fewer than 100,000 clones, about 81% appearing once. Sequencing was done on a sample of PBMCs. The receptors were sampled from a woman aged 40 to 50 in good health and CMV-seropositive. The CDR3 runs from the conserved cysteine through the conserved F or W. A D gene is named only where the DNA matches it firmly. Size tells how often a clone was seen (once, few, many) or the class of an expanded clone, and some rows leave it out.

V gene	clone size	D gene	J gene	CDR3 DNA	CDR3 protein
TRBV27	.	.	TRBJ2-3	TGTGCCAGCAGTATGGGGGGATATTCTAGCACAGATACGCAGTATTTT	CASSMGGYSSTDTQYF
TRBV5-4	.	.	TRBJ1-2	TGTGCCAGCAGCTTGGTAGGAGACTATGGCTACACCTTC	CASSLVGDYGYTF
TRBV6-6	few	.	TRBJ2-1	TGTGCCAGCAGTTCCAGTACCAACAATGAGCAGTTCTTC	CASSSSTNNEQFF
TRBV15	.	.	TRBJ2-1	TGTGCCACCAGCAGAGATGGTCGGACTACAGATGAGCAGTTCTTC	CATSRDGRTTDEQFF
TRBV15	.	.	TRBJ2-5	TGTGCCACCAGCAGAGATCGCCAAGAGACCCAGTACTTC	CATSRDRQETQYF
TRBV5-1	few	TRBD1	TRBJ2-1	TGCGCCAGCAGAGGACAGGGAAGGGACGGCCTCTCCTACAATGAGCAGTTCTTC	CASRGQGRDGLSYNEQFF
TRBV5-6	.	.	TRBJ2-7	TGTGCCAGCAGCTACAACTACGAGCAGTACTTC	CASSYNYEQYF
TRBV21-1	.	.	TRBJ2-7	TGTGCCAGCAGCAGGTTTGGAGACGAGCAGTACTTC	CASSRFGDEQYF
TRBV29-1	.	.	TRBJ2-1	TGCAGCATACCACCTCCGGAGGGAATCGATGAGCAGTTCTTC	CSIPPPEGIDEQFF
TRBV9	.	.	TRBJ2-6	TGTGCCAGCAGCGAGCAGGGTCAGCAATCTGGGGCCAACGTCCTGACTTTC	CASSEQGQQSGANVLTF
TRBV5-1	.	TRBD2	TRBJ2-2	TGCGCCAGCAGCTCCTTAGGACTAGCGGTCACCGGGGAGCTGTTTTTT	CASSSLGLAVTGELFF
TRBV30	.	TRBD1	TRBJ2-2	TGTGCCTGGAGGAGGACAGGGGTCACCGGGGAGCTGTTTTTT	CAWRRTGVTGELFF
TRBV28	.	.	TRBJ2-1	TGTGCCAGCAGTTTAAGGGGTAGAGCCTACAATGAGCAGTTCTTC	CASSLRGRAYNEQFF
TRBV27	once	TRBD2	TRBJ2-2	TGTGCCAGCAGGGGTAGCGGGAGGGGGACCGGGGAGCTGTTTTTT	CASRGSGRGTGELFF
TRBV10-2	.	.	TRBJ2-2	TGCGCCAGCAAGGGGGGGACCGGGGAGCTGTTTTTT	CASKGGTGELFF
TRBV5-1	.	TRBD1	TRBJ1-5	TGCGCCAGCAGCCCTGGGACAGGGTTGAATCAGCCCCAGCATTTT	CASSPGTGLNQPQHF
TRBV9	.	.	TRBJ2-2	TGTGCCAGCAGCGTAGCTCCGGGAGCAGACACCGGGGAGCTGTTTTTT	CASSVAPGADTGELFF
TRBV5-1	.	.	TRBJ2-1	TGCGCCAGCAGCGGCCGGACTATCCCCAATGAGCAGTTCTTC	CASSGRTIPNEQFF
TRBV4-1	.	TRBD2	TRBJ2-2	TGCGCCAGCAGCCAGACTAGCGGGAGGTCCGGGGAGCTGTTTTTT	CASSQTSGRSGELFF
TRBV7-3	once	.	TRBJ2-3	TGTGCCAGCAGCAACAGGGTGGCGGATACGCAGTATTTT	CASSNRVADTQYF
TRBV5-1	.	TRBD1	TRBJ1-1	TGCGCCAGCAGCACGACAGGGGGAGACACTGAAGCTTTCTTT	CASSTTGGDTEAFF
TRBV28	.	.	TRBJ1-1	TGTGCCAGCAGCCAGATGAACACTGAAGCTTTCTTT	CASSQMNTEAFF
TRBV6-1	.	.	TRBJ1-5	TGTGCCAGCAGTGAATCCGGGAATAGCAATCAGCCCCAGCATTTT	CASSESGNSNQPQHF
TRBV30	few	.	TRBJ1-5	TGTGCCTGGAGCCAGGACGTAGGGGGCAATCAGCCCCAGCATTTT	CAWSQDVGGNQPQHF
TRBV5-6	.	.	TRBJ1-5	TGTGCCAGCAGCTTGAAGGGCGCAGGGGTTCAGCCCCAGCATTTT	CASSLKGAGVQPQHF
TRBV9	.	TRBD1	TRBJ2-7	TGTGCCAGCAGCAGTGGGGACAGCCCCTACGAGCAGTACTTC	CASSSGDSPYEQYF
TRBV29-1	once	.	TRBJ1-4	TGCAGCGTGGTCGGGACACATGAAAAACTGTTTTTT	CSVVGTHEKLFF
TRBV11-2	.	.	TRBJ2-2	TGTGCCAGCAGCTTATCTGGGGGCAAAGCCGGGGAGCTGTTTTTT	CASSLSGGKAGELFF
TRBV6-1	.	.	TRBJ2-6	TGTGCCAGCAGTGGTTCGGAGAATCCTGGGGCCAACGTCCTGACTTTC	CASSGSENPGANVLTF
TRBV4-1	.	TRBD2	TRBJ2-5	TGCGCCAGCAGCCAAGCGGGACTAGCGGGACCTGAGACCCAGTACTTC	CASSQAGLAGPETQYF
TRBV9	.	TRBD2	TRBJ2-3	TGTGCCAGCAGCGTAGTCCCGTTGGCGGGAGGTGAGACAGATACGCAGTATTTT	CASSVVPLAGGETDTQYF
TRBV9	.	.	TRBJ1-2	TGTGCCAGCAGCGAAACCGACCGGAGCTATGGCTACACCTTC	CASSETDRSYGYTF
TRBV7-9	.	.	TRBJ1-3	TGTGCCAGCAGCTTAGGCCAGATGGTTGGAAACACCATATATTTT	CASSLGQMVGNTIYF
TRBV10-3	.	TRBD2	TRBJ2-5	TGTGCCATCAGTGAGACTAGCGGGAGGGGGGAGACCCAGTACTTC	CAISETSGRGETQYF
TRBV19	few	TRBD1	TRBJ1-1	TGTGCCAGTAGTCCTAGACAGGGGAGTGAAGCTTTCTTT	CASSPRQGSEAFF
TRBV6-5	.	.	TRBJ1-1	TGTGCCAGCATTAAACAGGGGAACACTGAAGCTTTCTTT	CASIKQGNTEAFF
TRBV7-9	.	TRBD1	TRBJ2-2	TGTGCCAGCAGCCCCAATGTACAGGGGAGAGTGTTTTTT	CASSPNVQGRVFF
TRBV6-4	.	.	TRBJ2-3	TGTGCCAGCAGTGACAAAAGCGACGCAGATACGCAGTATTTT	CASSDKSDADTQYF
TRBV11-2	once	.	TRBJ1-5	TGTGCCAGCAGCTTGGGAGACTCGGGCAATCAGCCCCAGCATTTT	CASSLGDSGNQPQHF
TRBV28	many	TRBD1	TRBJ2-7	TGTGCCAGCAGTTCATCGACAGGGGGGAATCACGAGCAGTACTTC	CASSSSTGGNHEQYF
TRBV4-1	.	TRBD1	TRBJ2-7	TGCGCCAGCAGCACGACCGGGACAGGGGGAAACGAGCAGTACTTC	CASSTTGTGGNEQYF
TRBV14	few	.	TRBJ2-3	TGTGCCAGCAGCCAGACAGATAGTACGCAGTATTTT	CASSQTDSTQYF
TRBV5-1	.	TRBD1	TRBJ2-1	TGCGCCAGCAGGCCCGAGACAGGGTGGAATGAGCAGTTCTTC	CASRPETGWNEQFF
TRBV7-7	.	.	TRBJ2-5	TGTGCTAGCAGCTGCCCCCGAAAGGACATCAACAAAGAGACCCAGTACTTC	CASSCPRKDINKETQYF
TRBV6-1	.	.	TRBJ2-5	TGTGCCAGCAGCGTCCAGGGGAGCTGGGAGACCCAGTACTTC	CASSVQGSWETQYF
TRBV30	.	.	TRBJ2-3	TGTGCCTGGAGTGTATTAGCCCTCAACACAGATACGCAGTATTTT	CAWSVLALNTDTQYF